A single sample is the source of the 10 T cell receptor beta chains below, sequenced in a study of monozygotic twins with inflammatory bowel disease. With the 5' RACE reads reprocessed, TCRdb shows one record per CDR3 protein and no DNA. The ten most abundant clones cover 2% to 2.5% of a sample with fewer than 550,000 distinct CDR3 sequences. The sequencing input was blood. Every receptor here comes from a human donor with ulcerative colitis or Crohn's disease, or a healthy co-twin of an affected twin (not recorded which).

V and J are TRBV20-1 and TRBJ2-2; TCRdb's D call, TRBD2, is unchecked because there is no DNA. This CDR3 comprises 17 residues. Germline CDR1 reads DFQATT; CDR2 reads SNEGSKA (reference sequence). The CDR3: CSASYRASGSFAGELFF.

V is TRBV30 and J is TRBJ1-1. The CDR3 covers 13 residues. Germline-derived CDR1 and CDR2 are GTSNPN and SVGIG (reference sequence). The CDR3: CAWSSDAYTEAFF.

The chain carries TRBV3-1 and TRBJ2-3; the D call of TRBD2 rests on TCRdb alone, since no DNA is present to check it. The CDR3 has 16 residues. Germline V gives CDR1 LGHDT, CDR2 YNNKEL (reference sequence). The CDR3 region is CASSPRLATSTDTQYF.

The rearrangement links TRBV5-1 to TRBJ2-3; the TRBD1 assignment by TCRdb is unverifiable without DNA. The germline gives CDR1 SGHRS, CDR2 YFSETQ. The CDR3 is made up of 15 amino acids. The CDR3 sequence: CASSLGTTGPDTQYF.

The chain recombines TRBV18 with TRBJ2-3. The CDR3 is 16 amino acids. The germline gives CDR1 KGHSH, CDR2 LQKENI. The CDR3 region is CASSPQWEPSTDTQYF.

The V gene is TRBV4-1, the J gene TRBJ2-7; the TCRdb D gene call, TRBD1, has no DNA to confirm it. The germline V gene encodes CDR1 MGHRA and CDR2 YSYEKL. This CDR3 region has 16 residues. The CDR3 here is CASSQAPPGQGYEQYF.

V gene TRBV20-1 combines with J gene TRBJ2-5; TCRdb picks TRBD2, but there is no DNA to check that call. Germline loops: CDR1 DFQATT, CDR2 SNEGSKA (reference sequence). CDR3 length: 14 residues. This chain's CDR3 is CSAPGWADRRTQYF.

The genes are TRBV5-5 and TRBJ2-5; TCRdb indicates TRBD1, and absent DNA this call remains unverified. This CDR3 has 15 residues. The germline gives CDR1 SGHKS, CDR2 YYEKEE (reference sequence). The chain's CDR3 is CASSSTGTVQETQYF.

The gene calls are TRBV13 and TRBJ1-2; the TCRdb D gene call, TRBD1, has no DNA to confirm it. Germline CDR1 and CDR2: PRHDT and FYEKMQ (reference sequence). This CDR3 comprises 14 residues. The CDR3 protein is CASSPNGRGYGYTF.

This chain joins TRBV5-1 and TRBJ1-2; without DNA, the TCRdb call of TRBD1 cannot be checked. The CDR3 runs 14 residues. Per germline, CDR1 SGHRS and CDR2 YFSETQ. This CDR3 is CASSLAQGSYGYTF.